These 9 T cell receptor beta chains share one sample of origin, sequenced in a study of hypomethylating agent response in myelodysplastic syndrome. Profiling relied on immunoSEQ multiplex PCR, and the TCRdb table lists in-frame clones only, not all of them. The sample yields 4,000 or so clones, around nine tenths seen once. The input for sequencing was bone marrow, taken before or after starting hypomethylating agent treatment for myelodysplastic syndrome (not recorded which). All receptors derive from a human donor with myelodysplastic syndrome.

The rearrangement links TRBV11-2 to TRBJ1-2; the D gene is possibly TRBD1 (5 bases). Germline loops: CDR1 SGHAT, CDR2 FQNNGV. The CDR3 runs 17 residues. Deletions cut 5 bases from V and 0 bases from J, with 19 bases between. The chain's CDR3 is CASSLVGDQGTNYGYTF. CDR3 in DNA: TGTGCCAGCAGCCTAGTAGGGGATCAGGGAACTAACTATGGCTACACCTTC.

The rearrangement uses TRBV2 and TRBJ2-7; either TRBD1 or TRBD2 may supply D (5 bases each). The CDR3 is 11 amino acids. In germline, CDR1 is SNHLY, CDR2 FYNNEI. Trimming cost V 6 bases and J 6 bases, with 9 bases left between them. Here the CDR3 reads CASSYGTEQYF. The CDR3 DNA is TGTGCCAGCAGCTATGGGACCGAGCAGTACTTC.

V and J are TRBV7-9 and TRBJ1-5; TRBD1 matches at 9 bases. The V and J ends lost 6 bases and 5 bases, in that order; junction bases with no gene match: 14. Germline loops: CDR1 SEHNR, CDR2 FQNEAQ (reference sequence). The CDR3 sequence is 17 residues long. CDR3 residues: CASSQQGAATLHQPQHF. CDR3 coding DNA: TGTGCCAGCAGTCAACAGGGGGCCGCGACTCTCCATCAGCCCCAGCATTTT.

This rearrangement joins TRBV28 to TRBJ2-3; 11 nucleotides align to TRBD1. V dropped 6 bases and J dropped 5; count of bases not matched to a gene: 1. Germline assignment: CDR1 MDHEN and CDR2 SYDVKM. This CDR3 spans 13 amino acids. CDR3 sequence: CASRDRGQDTQYF. The CDR3, as DNA: TGTGCCAGCAGGGACAGGGGGCAAGATACGCAGTATTTT.

This chain links TRBV28 with TRBJ2-2; TRBD1 is a possible D gene (6 bases). There are 14 residues in the CDR3. The ends were cut back, 3 bases at V and 6 bases at J, with 11 bases in the middle. Germline values: CDR1 MDHEN, CDR2 SYDVKM. This CDR3 is CASSFYRASGELFF. The CDR3 DNA follows: TGTGCCAGCAGTTTCTACAGGGCGTCCGGGGAGCTGTTTTTT. Full variable domain (rest looked up from reference TRBV28 and TRBJ2-2): DVKVTQSSRYLVKRTGEKVFLECVQDMDHENMFWYRQDPGLGLRLIYFSYDVKMKEKGDIPEGYSVSREKKERFSLILESASTNQTSMYLCASSFYRASGELFFGEGSRLTVL.

This rearrangement joins TRBV11-2 to TRBJ2-1, with D unresolved. V was trimmed by 0 bases and J by 14 bases, leaving 14 bases between them. Germline V gene lookup returns CDR1 SGHAT and CDR2 FQNNGV. The CDR3 covers 13 residues. CDR3: CASSLEPLSMEFF. CDR3 nucleotides: TGTGCCAGCAGCTTAGAACCCCTAAGTATGGAGTTCTTC.

V is TRBV6-5 and J is TRBJ1-2; a possible D gene is TRBD1 (6 bases). The CDR3 is 15 residues long. V dropped 0 bases and J dropped 5 bases, with 13 bases sitting between them. Per the germline V gene, CDR1 is MNHEY and CDR2 is SVGAGI. CDR3 sequence reads: CASSYSVQGFYGYTF. In nucleotides, the CDR3 is TGTGCCAGCAGTTACTCGGTCCAGGGGTTTTATGGCTACACCTTC.

The CDR3 loop reads CASSEPPLEQYF. In DNA form, the CDR3 reads TGCGCCAGCAGTGAGCCCCCTTTAGAGCAGTACTTC. The rearrangement links TRBV10-2 to TRBJ2-7; D ambiguous. Germline V gene sequence: CDR1 WSHSY, CDR2 SAAADI. The ends were cut back, 2 bases at V and 7 bases at J, with 9 bases in the middle. The CDR3 extends over 12 amino acids.

The chain employs TRBV11-2 and TRBJ1-2; perhaps TRBD1 as D (5 bases). V lost 0 bases, J lost 1 base, and 15 bases lay in between. There are 17 residues in the CDR3. The germline V gene has CDR1 SGHAT and CDR2 FQNNGV. The CDR3 region has the DNA TGTGCCAGCAGCTTAGAATGGTCGAGACAGAATAACTATGGCTACACCTTC. Translation gives CASSLEWSRQNNYGYTF. Combining the CDR3 with reference TRBV11-2 and TRBJ1-2 gives the whole variable domain EAGVAQSPRYKIIEKRQSVAFWCNPISGHATLYWYQQILGQGPKLLIQFQNNGVVDDSQLPKDRFSAERLKGVDSTLKIQPAKLEDSAVYLCASSLEWSRQNNYGYTFGSGTRLTVV.